This record covers a single TCR beta chain. Original data processing: Filtering differed because ImmunoSEQ produced junction-only sequences that carried no quality scores. Repertoires were generated with immunoSEQ multiplex PCR, while TCRdb's copy carries only in-frame clones and drops some. V, J and clone size reflect that table, while D and trimming were determined from the DNA. The table includes about 2 million clones, roughly 94% detected once. J gave up 4 bases and V 1 base, and 3 bases lay outside the gene matches. The CDR3 length is 15 residues. CDR1 and CDR2 (germline): SGHVS, FNYEAQ. This sample was taken from a study of shared clonotypes between healthy human individuals.

This TCR derives from a man between 18 and 35 years old in good health. Material: naive CD4+ T cells sorted from blood. The sample's subset: CD45RA+ positively selected. The V gene is TRBV7-6, the J gene TRBJ2-7, with TRBD1 identical over 11 bases. In DNA, the CDR3 is TGTGCCAGCAGCTTAGTGGACAGGGGGCAGTACGAGCAGTACTTC. Its protein is CASSLVDRGQYEQYF.